Below, 5 T cell receptor beta chains from the same sample are listed, as sequenced in a study of blood T cell repertoires in COVID-19. Generated by immunoSEQ multiplex PCR, the TCRdb table keeps only in-frame clones and is missing some. The sample holds 290,000 or so clones, around 80% seen once. Sequencing was carried out using PBMCs or T cells enriched from blood (not recorded which). These receptors all come from a man in his forties or fifties who had been exposed to COVID-19.

The chain uses TRBV11-2 and TRBJ2-3, with D possibly TRBD2 on 5 matching bases. Trimming stripped 3 bases from V and 4 bases from J, with 11 bases between. The CDR3 consists of 14 residues. Germline V gene data show CDR1 as SGHAT and CDR2 as FQNNGV. As DNA, the CDR3 is TGTGCCAGCAGCTTTGAGGGTGGTGCAGATACGCAGTATTTT. This codes for CASSFEGGADTQYF.

In DNA, the CDR3 is TGTGCCAGCGTCGACACCCGACAGTATGGCACAGATACGCAGTATTTT. Its translation is CASVDTRQYGTDTQYF. The rearrangement uses TRBV25-1 and TRBJ2-3; maybe TRBD1 (5 bases). V lost 8 bases to trimming and J lost 1 base, with 19 bases between them. The CDR3 sequence is 16 residues long. CDR1 is MGHDK, CDR2 SYGVNS, per germline. Complete variable domain (other parts from reference TRBV25-1 and TRBJ2-3): EADIYQTPRYLVIGTGKKITLECSQTMGHDKMYWYQQDPGMELHLIHYSYGVNSTEKGDLSSESTVSRIRTEHFPLTLESARPSHTSQYLCASVDTRQYGTDTQYFGPGTRLTVL.

The chain uses TRBV5-3 and TRBJ2-3; a weak D match, TRBD2 (6 bases). TRBV5-3 is placed among ORFs of uncertain function. V lost 8 bases to trimming and J lost 5 bases, with 12 bases between them. CDR3 length: 12 amino acids. The CDR3 region has the DNA TGTGCCAGGCCAGGGAGGTTAGATACGCAGTATTTT. Protein: CARPGRLDTQYF.

The V gene is TRBV18, the J gene TRBJ1-4, with D hard to call. Trimming left V 4 bases short and J 8 bases short, with 11 bases between. The CDR3 consists of 13 residues. Per germline, CDR1 KGHSH and CDR2 LQKENI. The CDR3 bases are TGTGCCAGCTCACGGGAGACGGGAGAAAAACTGTTTTTT. It is translated as CASSRETGEKLFF.

The V and J genes are TRBV3-1 (or the pseudogene TRBV3-2) and TRBJ1-4; no clear D gene. The germline V gene encodes CDR1 LGHDT and CDR2 YNNKEL (reference sequence). V gave up 2 bases and J gave up 7 bases, with 11 bases separating them. The CDR3 is made up of 14 amino acids. The CDR3 here is CASSQKTRGEKLFF. The CDR3 region has the DNA TGTGCCAGCAGCCAAAAAACACGGGGTGAAAAACTGTTTTTT.